The 18 T cell receptor beta chains below were found in one sample sequenced in a study of lymphopenia after photon versus proton radiotherapy. Profiling relied on immunoSEQ multiplex PCR, and the TCRdb table lists in-frame clones only, not all of them. The sample has roughly 41,000 clones, more than 70% seen once; the top ten hold about 2.9%. The sequences come from peripheral blood, collected from a patient treated with photon-based radiotherapy. The receptor set was obtained from a man aged 45 to 65 with gastric cancer.

This rearrangement joins TRBV5-4 to TRBJ2-3, with D hard to call. Germline loops: CDR1 SGHNT, CDR2 YYREEE (reference sequence). V was trimmed by 4 bases and J by 0 bases, leaving 12 bases between them. The CDR3 has 15 amino acids. In nucleotides, the CDR3 is TGTGCCAGCAGCCAAAGGTGGGCCAGCACAGATACGCAGTATTTT. Translating gives CASSQRWASTDTQYF.

J is TRBJ2-5 and V is TRBV6-1; TRBD1 matches at 7 bases. The CDR3 covers 17 residues. V lost 0 bases, J lost 4 bases, and 11 bases stayed unmatched. Looked up from germline, CDR1 is MNHNS and CDR2 is SASEGT. The CDR3, as DNA: TGTGCCAGCAGTGAAGCGTTAGACAGGGTAGGAGGAGAGACCCAGTACTTC. As protein: CASSEALDRVGGETQYF.

This clone was picked up one time. This sequence joins TRBV6-6 and TRBJ1-4; D perhaps matches TRBD1 (5 bases). Germline lookup yields CDR1 MNHNY and CDR2 SVGAGI (reference sequence). With 2 bases removed from V and 4 bases from J, the gap between germline ends came to 8 bases. This CDR3 contains 14 residues. The CDR3 sequence is CASSYGQGNEKLFF. CDR3 coding DNA: TGTGCCAGCAGTTACGGGCAGGGTAATGAAAAACTGTTTTTT.

The sample holds one count of this clone. The rearrangement uses TRBV5-6 and TRBJ2-7; perhaps TRBD2 as D (7 bases). Trimming took 4 bases from V and 2 from J, leaving 19 bases between them. Germline-derived CDR1 and CDR2 are SGHDT and YYEEEE. This CDR3 contains 16 residues. CDR3: CASSRRGGGGAYEQYF. The DNA of the CDR3 is TGTGCCAGCAGCCGCCGGGGAGGGGGAGGGGCCTACGAGCAGTACTTC.

The rearrangement links TRBV9 to TRBJ2-7; unclear D gene. V lost 2 bases and J lost 0, with 15 bases in between. CDR1 is SGDLS and CDR2 is YYNGEE in the germline V gene. The CDR3 has 16 amino acids. The CDR3 reads CASSVGSLETSYEQYF. In DNA form, the CDR3 reads TGTGCCAGCAGCGTGGGATCTTTGGAGACCTCCTACGAGCAGTACTTC.

V and J are TRBV19 and TRBJ2-3; D is unresolved. CDR1 is LNHDA and CDR2 is SQIVND in the germline V gene (reference sequence). The ends were cut back, 5 bases at V and 4 bases at J, with 13 bases in the middle. CDR3 size: 14 residues. DNA for the CDR3: TGTGCCAGTAGTCGAAGCCTCAGGTCAGATACGCAGTATTTT. It codes for CASSRSLRSDTQYF.

The chain links TRBV10-1 to TRBJ2-1; TRBD1 is a possible D gene (6 bases). Deletions cut 3 bases from V and 8 bases from J, with 11 bases between. Germline-derived CDR1 and CDR2 are WNHNN and SYGVQD (reference sequence). This CDR3 region has 13 residues. The CDR3 here is CASSDNSGDEQFF. The CDR3 DNA sequence: TGCGCCAGCAGTGATAATTCAGGGGATGAGCAGTTCTTC.

V and J are TRBV5-6 and TRBJ2-3; TRBD1 aligns across 7 bases. Germline CDR1 is SGHDT and CDR2 is YYEEEE. Trimming cost V 4 bases and J 2 bases; bases outside gene matches: 7. The CDR3 totals 15 residues. CDR3 coding DNA: TGTGCCAGCAGCCTAAAACAGGGGATCACAGATACGCAGTATTTT. Its protein product is CASSLKQGITDTQYF.

The sample holds one count of this clone. V is TRBV19 and J is TRBJ1-5; D not certain. Germline-derived CDR1 and CDR2 are LNHDA and SQIVND (reference sequence). The CDR3 extends over 15 amino acids. With 0 bases removed from V and 7 bases from J, the gap between germline ends came to 13 bases. CDR3 coding DNA: TGTGCCAGTAGTATAGATTGGGTCCCAAGGCAGCCCCAGCATTTT. Protein: CASSIDWVPRQPQHF. The full variable domain, with the rest looked up from reference TRBV19 and TRBJ1-5, is DGGITQSPKYLFRKEGQNVTLSCEQNLNHDAMYWYRQDPGQGLRLIYYSQIVNDFQKGDIAEGYSVSREKKESFPLTVTSAQKNPTAFYLCASSIDWVPRQPQHFGDGTRLSIL.

The gene calls are TRBV28 and TRBJ2-7, with TRBD2 matching 7 bases. V dropped 3 bases and J dropped 3; count of bases not matched to a gene: 8. Germline lookup yields CDR1 MDHEN and CDR2 SYDVKM. The CDR3 spans 15 residues. CDR3 nucleotide sequence: TGTGCCAGCAGTTTTTATGCGGGAGCCCGCTACGAGCAGTACTTC. Translated, it gives CASSFYAGARYEQYF.

The rearrangement links TRBV7-5 to TRBJ1-2; the D call of TRBD1 is as the table states it, not checked on the DNA. TRBV7-5 represents a pseudogene. The CDR3 runs 16 residues. The CDR3 bases are TGTGTCAGAAGCCTGGGACAGGGACCGGATGGCTATGGCTACACCTTC. It codes for CVRSLGQGPDGYGYTF.

The V gene is TRBV5-6, the J gene TRBJ2-1; D remains ambiguous. CDR1 and CDR2 from the germline V gene are SGHDT and YYEEEE. The V end lost 2 bases, the J end lost 6 bases, and 15 bases lay between the germline ends. The CDR3 is 15 residues long. The CDR3 spells CASSFGPLSSNEQFF. The CDR3 DNA sequence: TGTGCCAGCAGCTTTGGACCCCTTTCCAGCAATGAGCAGTTCTTC.

This sequence joins TRBV29-1 and TRBJ2-1; TRBD1 or TRBD2 may be the D gene (5 bases each). The V gene's germline CDR1 is SQVTM and CDR2 ANQGSEA. The CDR3 is 12 amino acids. Between the trimmed V and J ends, which lost 3 bases and 8 bases, there was a span of 11 bases. The CDR3 region is CSVEGQGHEQFF. In nucleotides, the CDR3 is TGCAGCGTTGAGGGCCAGGGACATGAGCAGTTCTTC.

CDR3 amino acids: CASSLGEGYGYTF. The CDR3 nucleotides read TGTGCCAGCAGTTTAGGGGAGGGCTATGGCTACACCTTC. The chain recombines TRBV27 with TRBJ1-2; D remains ambiguous. The CDR3 runs 13 residues. V was trimmed by 2 bases and J by 4 bases, leaving 8 bases between them. CDR1 is MNHEY and CDR2 is SMNVEV in the germline V gene (reference sequence).

Concerning this clone itself: The junction departs from germline at one end; a sequencing error may be responsible. The chain uses TRBV6-5 and TRBJ2-3; D gene uncertain. The CDR3 runs 13 residues. Germline assignment: CDR1 MNHEY and CDR2 SVGAGI. Written as DNA, the CDR3 is TGTGCCAGCAGTAACTCAGTGGCAGATACGCAGTATTTT. This gives the protein CASSNSVADTQYF.

The J gene is TRBJ2-7, the V gene TRBV29-1; 7 nucleotides agree with TRBD1. Trimming cost V 4 bases and J 0 bases; bases outside gene matches: 3. CDR1 and CDR2 from the germline V gene are SQVTM and ANQGSEA. The CDR3 has 13 amino acids. Here the CDR3 DNA reads TGCAGCGTTGGGGACAGCCGCTCCTACGAGCAGTACTTC. Its translation: CSVGDSRSYEQYF.

The chain is built from TRBV29-1 and TRBJ2-3; 11 bases are shared with TRBD2. Germline CDR1 SQVTM, CDR2 ANQGSEA. V lost 4 bases, J lost 0 bases, and 15 bases stayed unmatched. The CDR3 is made up of 19 amino acids. The chain's CDR3 is CSVAVGLGLAEGSTDTQYF. The CDR3 DNA follows: TGCAGCGTTGCCGTTGGACTGGGACTAGCGGAGGGTAGCACAGATACGCAGTATTTT.

The rearrangement joins TRBV12-5 to TRBJ2-3; D is undetermined. Germline CDR1 LGHNT, CDR2 FRNRAP. Trimming took off 1 base at V and 5 bases at J, with 7 bases between the two ends. CDR3 length: 13 amino acids. In DNA form, the CDR3 reads TGTGCTAGTGGTTTGGGTTACCTAGATACGCAGTATTTT. Residues: CASGLGYLDTQYF.